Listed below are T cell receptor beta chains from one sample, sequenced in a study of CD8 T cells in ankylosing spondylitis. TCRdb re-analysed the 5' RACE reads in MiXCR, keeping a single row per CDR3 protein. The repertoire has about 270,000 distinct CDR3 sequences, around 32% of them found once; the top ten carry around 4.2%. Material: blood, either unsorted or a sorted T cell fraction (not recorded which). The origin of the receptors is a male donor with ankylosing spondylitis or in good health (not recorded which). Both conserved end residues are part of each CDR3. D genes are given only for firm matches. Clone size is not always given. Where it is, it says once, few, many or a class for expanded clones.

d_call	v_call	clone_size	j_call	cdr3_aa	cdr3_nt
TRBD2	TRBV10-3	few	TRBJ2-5	CAIRPLAGPQETQYF	TGTGCCATCAGACCCTTAGCGGGGCCACAAGAGACCCAGTACTTC
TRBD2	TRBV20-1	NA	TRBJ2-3	CSATTGTSVLDTQYF	TGCAGTGCTACTACCGGGACTAGCGTGTTAGATACGCAGTATTTT
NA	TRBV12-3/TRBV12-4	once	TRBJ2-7	CASSFFENYSPSYEQYF	TGTGCCAGCAGTTTTTTCGAAAATTACAGCCCTTCCTACGAGCAGTACTTC
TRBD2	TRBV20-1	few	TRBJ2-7	CSARVPGGITYEQYF	TGCAGTGCTAGAGTCCCCGGGGGGATTACCTACGAGCAGTACTTC
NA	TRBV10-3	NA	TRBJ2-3	CAISDHLAQGTDTQYF	TGTGCCATCAGTGATCATCTAGCGCAGGGCACAGATACGCAGTATTTT
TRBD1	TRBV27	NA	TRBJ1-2	CASRAGGYYGYTF	TGTGCCAGCAGAGCAGGGGGCTACTATGGCTACACCTTC
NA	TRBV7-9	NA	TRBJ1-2	CASSLGSVNYGYTF	TGTGCCAGCAGCTTAGGGTCCGTTAACTATGGCTACACCTTC
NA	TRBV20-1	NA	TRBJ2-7	CSALSGSQRTEQYF	TGCAGTGCCCTCTCCGGGTCCCAGAGGACCGAGCAGTACTTC
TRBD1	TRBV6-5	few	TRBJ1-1	CASSWTGLNTEAFF	TGTGCCAGCAGTTGGACAGGGCTGAACACTGAAGCTTTCTTT
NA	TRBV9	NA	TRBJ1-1	CASSTRDTNTEAFF	TGTGCCAGCAGCACCCGGGACACCAACACTGAAGCTTTCTTT
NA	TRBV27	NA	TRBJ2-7	CASPPGSGEQYF	TGTGCCAGCCCCCCTGGCTCGGGGGAGCAGTACTTC
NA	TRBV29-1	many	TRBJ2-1	CSVESSLYEQFF	TGCAGCGTTGAAAGCTCCCTTTATGAGCAGTTCTTC
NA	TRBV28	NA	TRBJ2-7	CASSYLSGYEQYF	TGTGCCAGCAGTTACCTTTCGGGATACGAGCAGTACTTC